The source of this T cell receptor beta chain is a study of blood T cells in healthy people across ages. Study results and caveats: Naive T cell percentage by flow cytometry tracked strongly with beta diversity. A roughly linear age-dependent decrease characterized TCR beta diversity per million T cells. The study lacked donor CMV status, which possibly confounded expanded clonotype changes.

With each sample, at least 5 micrograms of total RNA were extracted. The V end was cut by 2 bases, the J end by 2 bases, with 8 bases between. Per germline, CDR1 SQVTM and CDR2 ANQGSEA. The length of the CDR3 is 13 residues. Primed by a sample-barcoded 5' primer and a J-beta primer mix, a second PCR proceeded for about 7 to 11 cycles. TCRdb reprocessed the 5' RACE reads via MiXCR and lists one record per CDR3 protein. Of about 1,400,000 distinct CDR3 sequences listed, roughly 60% are singletons. Remarks on this clonotype: Its antigen is unidentified.

The origin of this receptor is a man between 18 and 35 years old in good health. The V gene is TRBV29-1, the J gene TRBJ2-3; no reliable D call. The sequenced sample consisted of blood. CDR3 sequence reads: CSVEPDNTDTQYF. The CDR3 DNA reads TGCAGCGTTGAACCCGACAACACAGATACGCAGTATTTT.